Below, one T cell receptor beta chain is given with its context. Its matching antigen is unknown. Trimming left V 0 bases short and J 0 bases short, with 17 bases between. Germline V gene lookup returns CDR1 KGHSH and CDR2 LQKENI. CDR3 size: 18 residues. The sample belongs to a study of T cell responses to AZD1222 COVID-19 vaccine. Study outcomes and limitations: Two AZD1222 doses significantly raised spike-specific TCR breadth and depth over controls. Vaccine-related CD4 TCRs covered spike, predominating at 160-218 and 743-854. After the peak T cell response, and only then, were repertoires sampled.

Profiling relied on immunoSEQ multiplex PCR, and the TCRdb table lists in-frame clones only, not all of them. The table shows around 100,000 clones, with under 95% occurring only once. Specimen: peripheral blood, collected on day 0 of AZD1222 vaccination. The chain uses TRBV18 and TRBJ2-5, with D perhaps TRBD1 (6 bases). The receptor's source is an adult in good health. CDR3 DNA: TGTGCCAGCTCACCACCGAGGGCGCAGGGGATAGACCAAGAGACCCAGTACTTC. It codes for CASSPPRAQGIDQETQYF.